Following are 20 T cell receptor beta chains from one sample sequenced in a study of cytomegalovirus exposure and HLA in healthy donors. Profiling relied on immunoSEQ multiplex PCR, and the TCRdb table lists in-frame clones only, not all of them. The sample consists of just under 75,000 clones, roughly 94% of them appearing once. The source material was PBMCs. These receptors all stem from a woman aged 18 to 35 in good health and CMV-seropositive.

The rearrangement joins TRBV5-1 to TRBJ2-3; a possible D gene is TRBD1 (6 bases). The length of the CDR3 is 16 residues. The V gene's germline CDR1 is SGHRS and CDR2 YFSETQ. V was pared by 4 bases and J by 0 bases, with 15 bases between. The CDR3, as DNA: TGCGCCAGCAGCAGGAAGTCGGACAGCAGCACAGATACGCAGTATTTT. Amino acid sequence: CASSRKSDSSTDTQYF.

The genes are TRBV11-1 and TRBJ1-1, with 8 bases matching TRBD1. The CDR3 length is 15 residues. The ends lost 5 bases at V and 1 base at J; junction bases unmatched: 6. CDR1 SGHAT and CDR2 FQDESV come from the germline V gene (reference sequence). CDR3 loop: CASSPGDRRNTEAFF. The CDR3 nucleotides are TGTGCCAGCAGCCCAGGGGACAGGCGGAACACTGAAGCTTTCTTT.

DNA of the CDR3: TGTGCCAGTAGTATAGCATCTCGAGGGTGGGGGCCTGGGGCCAACGTCCTGACTTTC. This codes for CASSIASRGWGPGANVLTF. The chain has TRBV19 and TRBJ2-6; D is perhaps TRBD1 (6 bases). The V end lost 1 base, the J end lost 2 bases, and 18 bases lay between the germline ends. The CDR3 has 19 residues. The germline CDR1 and CDR2 sequences are LNHDA and SQIVND (reference sequence).

CDR3 residues: CASSRGGYYGYTF. The CDR3, as DNA: TGTGCCAGCAGCCGTGGGGGGTACTATGGCTACACCTTC. The rearrangement joins TRBV11-2 to TRBJ1-2; a weak D match, TRBD1 (5 bases). The CDR3 covers 13 residues. Germline V gene data show CDR1 as SGHAT and CDR2 as FQNNGV. Trimming stripped 5 bases from V and 3 bases from J, with 10 bases between.

The genes are TRBV11-3 and TRBJ2-1; D possibly corresponds to TRBD2 (5 bases). The CDR3 sequence is 15 residues long. Germline lookup yields CDR1 SGHNT and CDR2 YENEEA. Trimming left V 0 bases short and J 6 bases short, with 12 bases between. This chain's CDR3 is CASSLELQGLNEQFF. CDR3 sequence (DNA): TGTGCCAGCAGCTTAGAGCTTCAAGGACTCAATGAGCAGTTCTTC.

CDR3 sequence (DNA): TGCAGCGTCCTAGGCGATGGCTACACCTTC. This translates into CSVLGDGYTF. The V gene is TRBV29-1, the J gene TRBJ1-2, with D unclear. Per the germline V gene, CDR1 is SQVTM and CDR2 is ANQGSEA. This CDR3 spans 10 amino acids. V was cut by 6 bases and J by 6 bases, with 8 bases left in between.

The chain combines TRBV4-1 with TRBJ2-1; 9 bases match TRBD2. V gave up 6 bases and J gave up 2 bases; unmatched junction bases: 8. Germline assignment: CDR1 MGHRA and CDR2 YSYEKL. The CDR3 length is 16 residues. The DNA of the CDR3 is TGCGCCAGCAGTTCTCTAGCGGGATCCCCCTACAATGAGCAGTTCTTC. It yields the protein CASSSLAGSPYNEQFF.

The rearrangement joins TRBV9 to TRBJ2-1; D gene ambiguous. The CDR3 is 15 residues long. CDR1 is SGDLS, CDR2 YYNGEE, per germline. V shed 2 bases and J shed 7 bases, with 16 bases lying between them. The CDR3 region is CASSVRENVRNEQFF. The CDR3 bases are TGTGCCAGCAGCGTCCGAGAGAACGTACGGAATGAGCAGTTCTTC. The full variable domain, completed using reference TRBV9 and TRBJ2-1, is DSGVTQTPKHLITATGQRVTLRCSPRSGDLSVYWYQQSLDQGLQFLIQYYNGEERAKGNILERFSAQQFPDLHSELNLSSLELGDSALYFCASSVRENVRNEQFFGPGTRLTVL.

The chain has TRBV5-5 and TRBJ2-7, with a tentative D call TRBD1 (6 bases). V was shortened by 0 bases and J by 3 bases, with 16 bases between the two germline ends. Germline-derived CDR1 and CDR2 are SGHKS and YYEKEE (reference sequence). CDR3 length equals 16 residues. CDR3 sequence: CASSLDTGNPYYEQYF. The CDR3 DNA reads as TGTGCCAGCAGCTTGGATACAGGGAACCCTTACTACGAGCAGTACTTC.

The rearrangement uses TRBV11-3 and TRBJ2-3; a weak D match, TRBD2 (6 bases). V lost 5 bases and J 0 bases, leaving 15 bases between the germline ends. From germline, CDR1 is SGHNT and CDR2 YENEEA. CDR3 length: 16 amino acids. The CDR3, as DNA: TGTGCCAGCAGCGCCGGGACGGCGGGGAGCACAGATACGCAGTATTTT. Amino acid sequence: CASSAGTAGSTDTQYF.

As DNA, the CDR3 is TGTGCCAGCCTTAGTGACAGGGGGCCCCAAGAGACCCAGTACTTC. Protein product: CASLSDRGPQETQYF. V is TRBV28 and J is TRBJ2-5; 10 bases fit TRBD1. The CDR3 is 15 residues long. Looked up from germline, CDR1 is MDHEN and CDR2 is SYDVKM. J gave up 1 base and V 8 bases, and 7 bases lay outside the gene matches.

J is TRBJ2-4 and V is TRBV11-2, with 8 bases fitting TRBD2. Germline-derived CDR1 and CDR2 are SGHAT and FQNNGV. The CDR3 extends over 15 amino acids. Trimming cost V 0 bases and J 6 bases; bases outside gene matches: 4. The CDR3 loop is CASSLEVSGRNIQYF. The CDR3, as DNA: TGTGCCAGCAGCTTAGAAGTAAGCGGGAGAAACATTCAGTACTTC.

The V call is TRBV2, the J call TRBJ1-1; no clear D gene. Germline V gene lookup returns CDR1 SNHLY and CDR2 FYNNEI. Trimming took off 4 bases at V and 4 bases at J, with 13 bases between the two ends. CDR3 length: 14 amino acids. The CDR3 DNA reads TGTGCCAGCAGTGTTCGACCCGAGGGCACTGAAGCTTTCTTT. This translates into CASSVRPEGTEAFF.

The chain carries TRBV14 and TRBJ1-1; D may be TRBD1 (5 bases). Germline V lookup: CDR1 SGHDN, CDR2 FVKESK. Trimming stripped 4 bases from V and 0 bases from J, with 12 bases between. The CDR3 spans 15 residues. The CDR3 DNA reads as TGTGCCAGCAGCCGGACCACGGGGGTGAACACTGAAGCTTTCTTT. Its protein product is CASSRTTGVNTEAFF.

The chain couples TRBV2 to TRBJ2-7; D may be TRBD2 (6 bases). The V gene lost 7 bases and the J gene lost 5 bases, with 18 bases spanning the gap. CDR1 and CDR2 from the germline V gene are SNHLY and FYNNEI. The CDR3 loop spans 14 amino acids. As DNA, the CDR3 is TGTGCCAGCACCCCGACTAGAGTTTTCGACGAGCAGTACTTC. Protein product: CASTPTRVFDEQYF.

The gene calls are TRBV5-4 and TRBJ2-3; no clear D gene. V lost 4 bases, J lost 2 bases, and 11 bases lay in between. Germline V gene sequence: CDR1 SGHNT, CDR2 YYREEE (reference sequence). CDR3 length: 14 residues. The DNA for the CDR3 is TGTGCCAGCAGCCGATACTCGAACACAGATACGCAGTATTTT. It translates to CASSRYSNTDTQYF. The whole variable domain, remainder taken from reference TRBV5-4 and TRBJ2-3, is ETGVTQSPTHLIKTRGQQVTLRCSSQSGHNTVSWYQQALGQGPQFIFQYYREEENGRGNFPPRFSGLQFPNYSSELNVNALELDDSALYLCASSRYSNTDTQYFGPGTRLTVL.

CDR3 amino acids: CASSTGSYEQYF. CDR3 coding DNA: TGTGCCAGCAGCACCGGGTCCTACGAGCAGTACTTC. V gene TRBV6-5 combines with J gene TRBJ2-7; D is ambiguous. Trimming took off 6 bases at V and 1 base at J, with 7 bases between the two ends. From germline, CDR1 is MNHEY and CDR2 SVGAGI. The length of the CDR3 is 12 residues.

The chain recombines TRBV11-1 with TRBJ2-3, with 7 bases matching TRBD1. Losses at the gene ends were 5 bases for V and 2 bases for J; bases not matched to a gene: 4. The CDR3 has 14 residues. Germline V gives CDR1 SGHAT, CDR2 FQDESV (reference sequence). CDR3 region: CASSRDSITDTQYF. CDR3 bases: TGTGCCAGCAGCCGGGACAGCATCACAGATACGCAGTATTTT. Variable domain in full (rest from reference TRBV11-1 and TRBJ2-3): EAEVAQSPRYKITEKSQAVAFWCDPISGHATLYWYRQILGQGPELLVQFQDESVVDDSQLPKDRFSAERLKGVDSTLKIQPAELGDSAMYLCASSRDSITDTQYFGPGTRLTVL.

J is TRBJ1-6 and V is TRBV6-5; D uncertain. The CDR3 runs 14 residues. Trimming removed 4 bases at V and 7 bases at J, with 11 bases between. Germline values: CDR1 MNHEY, CDR2 SVGAGI. The CDR3 protein is CASSSPERNSPLHF. CDR3 bases: TGTGCCAGCAGTTCCCCGGAGCGCAATTCACCCCTCCACTTT.

CDR3 nucleotides: TGTGCCAGTGGGACAGGGCCATCCTACGAGCAGTACTTC. Residues: CASGTGPSYEQYF. The rearrangement uses TRBV28 and TRBJ2-7; 9 bases align to TRBD1. This CDR3 has 13 amino acids. With 9 bases clipped from V and 1 base from J, the junction kept 4 bases outside the gene matches. Germline V gene sequence: CDR1 MDHEN, CDR2 SYDVKM.